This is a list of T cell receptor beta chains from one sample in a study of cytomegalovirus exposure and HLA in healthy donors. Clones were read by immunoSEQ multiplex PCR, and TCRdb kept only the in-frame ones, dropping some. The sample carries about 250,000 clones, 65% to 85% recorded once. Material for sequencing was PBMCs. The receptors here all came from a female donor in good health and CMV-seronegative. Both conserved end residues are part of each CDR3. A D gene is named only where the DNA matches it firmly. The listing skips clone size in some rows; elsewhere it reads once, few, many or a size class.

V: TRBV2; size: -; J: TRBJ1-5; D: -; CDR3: CASSDQGRLQPQHF; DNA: TGTGCCAGCAGTGACCAGGGGCGCCTTCAGCCCCAGCATTTT
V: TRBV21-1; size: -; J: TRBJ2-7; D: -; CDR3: CASSNEDRAHEQYF; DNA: TGTGCCAGCAGCAATGAGGACAGGGCCCACGAGCAGTACTTC
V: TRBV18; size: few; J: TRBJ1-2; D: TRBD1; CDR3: CASSPAGGEDGYTF; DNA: TGTGCCAGCTCACCGGCAGGGGGCGAGGATGGCTACACCTTC
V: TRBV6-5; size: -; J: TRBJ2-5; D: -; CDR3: CASSYGMEQYF; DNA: TGTGCCAGCAGTTACGGTATGGAGCAGTACTTC
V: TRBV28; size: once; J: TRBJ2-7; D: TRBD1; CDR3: CASSLSTGGRNEQYF; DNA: TGTGCCAGCAGTTTATCGACAGGGGGACGGAACGAGCAGTACTTC
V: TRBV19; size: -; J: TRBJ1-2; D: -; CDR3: CASNHPRLGSGYTF; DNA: TGTGCCAGTAACCACCCTAGACTTGGAAGCGGCTACACCTTC
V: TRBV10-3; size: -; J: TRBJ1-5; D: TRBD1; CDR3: CAISTPVGQVLRGNQPQHF; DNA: TGTGCCATCAGTACCCCCGTAGGACAGGTGCTTCGGGGCAATCAGCCCCAGCATTTT
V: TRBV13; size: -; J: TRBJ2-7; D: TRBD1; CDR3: CASSLGGQGEIYEQYF; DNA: TGTGCCAGCAGCTTAGGGGGACAGGGGGAAATTTACGAGCAGTACTTC
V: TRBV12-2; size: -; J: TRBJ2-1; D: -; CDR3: CASRLGEGGWQFF; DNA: TGTGCAAGTCGCTTAGGTGAGGGGGGGTGGCAGTTCTTC
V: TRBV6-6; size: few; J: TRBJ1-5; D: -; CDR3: CASSYSRNQPQHF; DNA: TGTGCCAGCAGTTACTCGAGGAATCAGCCCCAGCATTTT
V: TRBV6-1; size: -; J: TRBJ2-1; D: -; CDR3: CASSLQGLLREQFF; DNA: TGTGCCAGCAGCCTACAGGGCCTCTTAAGGGAGCAGTTCTTC
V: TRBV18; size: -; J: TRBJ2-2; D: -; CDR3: CASSPSTGNTGELFF; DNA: TGTGCCAGCTCGCCCTCGACAGGGAACACCGGGGAGCTGTTTTTT
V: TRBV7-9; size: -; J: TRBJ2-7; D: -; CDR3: CASSPGQQTFNEQYF; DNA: TGTGCCAGCAGCCCCGGACAGCAAACCTTCAACGAGCAGTACTTC
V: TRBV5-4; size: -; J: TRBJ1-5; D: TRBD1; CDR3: CASSIGTGDGQPQHF; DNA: TGTGCCAGCAGCATCGGGACAGGGGACGGCCAGCCCCAGCATTTT
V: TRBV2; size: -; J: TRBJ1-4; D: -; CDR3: CASSVSGLSNEKLFF; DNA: TGTGCCAGCAGTGTTTCGGGGTTGTCTAATGAAAAACTGTTTTTT
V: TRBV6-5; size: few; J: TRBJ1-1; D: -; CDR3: CASSYTRVLNTEAFF; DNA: TGTGCCAGCAGTTACACGAGGGTTCTGAACACTGAAGCTTTCTTT
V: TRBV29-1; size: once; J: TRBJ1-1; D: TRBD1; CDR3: CSVQRNRDREAFF; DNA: TGCAGCGTTCAAAGAAACCGGGACAGGGAAGCTTTCTTT
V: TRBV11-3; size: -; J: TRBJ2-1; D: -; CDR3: CASSLDRSYNEQFF; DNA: TGTGCCAGCAGCTTAGACCGCAGCTACAATGAGCAGTTCTTC